This passage covers 3 T cell receptor beta chains from one sample sequenced in a study of T cell repertoires in cytomegalovirus infection. TCRdb re-analysed the reads in MiXCR, keeping a single row per CDR3 protein. The table includes around 630,000 distinct CDR3 sequences, around 24% detected once. What was sequenced was CD8+ T cells from PBMCs. All receptors come from a human donor in good health (CMV status not recorded). Some clones in this sample may be carry-over from other donors' samples.

On this clonotype: Being one base from a much bigger clone, this may be a read error. V usage is TRBV12-3 or TRBV12-4 and J usage is TRBJ1-5; a possible D gene is TRBD1 (5 bases). Trimming took off 3 bases at V and 6 bases at J, with 9 bases between the two ends. This CDR3 spans 13 amino acids. This chain's CDR3 is CASSLLGGQPQHF. The CDR3 nucleotides are TGTGCCAGCAGTTTGTTGGGGGGTCAGCCCCAGCATTTT.

Note on this clonotype: A read error may be the cause here, since a much bigger clone is one base away. The chain employs TRBV7-2 and TRBJ2-7, with D possibly TRBD1 on 6 matching bases. With 5 bases removed from V and 4 bases from J, the gap between germline ends came to 21 bases. The CDR3 spans 16 residues. Germline V lookup: CDR1 SGHTA, CDR2 FQGNSA. Written as DNA, the CDR3 is TGTGCCAGCAGCCCCGGACAGATTACAATCACATACGAGCAGTACTTC. As protein: CASSPGQITITYEQYF.

The chain links TRBV29-1 to TRBJ2-3; TRBD2 matches at 10 bases. The CDR3 covers 16 residues. V lost 2 bases and J lost 6; bases outside the gene matches: 11. Germline-derived CDR1 and CDR2 are SQVTM and ANQGSEA. DNA for the CDR3: TGCAGCGTTGAATTGTTGGAACTAGCGGGATCGGATACGCAGTATTTT. Translated: CSVELLELAGSDTQYF.